This TCR beta chain was obtained from a study of Ad26.COV2.S vaccination and SARS-CoV-2 variants. On the study more broadly: Donor was in the COV1001 Ad26.COV2.S trial arm. The authors gave Ad26.COV2.S intramuscularly, either once or twice 56 days apart.

Indicated treatment: 15 to 20 received Ad26.COV2.S at low or high dose, single or two shots; about 5 received placebo; per-sample allocation not given. Samples were taken on day 63 after the first vaccine or placebo injection. Donor was an adult aged 18-55 years in Boston. An Ad26 vector that expressed Wuhan-strain SARS-CoV-2 spike constituted the vaccine. Only in-frame clones appear in the TCRdb table, and some are missing; sequencing was by immunoSEQ multiplex PCR. The sample lists some 340,000 clones, around 84% occurring once. Germline values: CDR1 SGHTA, CDR2 FQGNSA. There are 14 residues in the CDR3. Trimming cost V 6 bases and J 1 base, with 13 bases left between them.

Material: peripheral blood, obtained in a trial of Ad26.COV2.S vaccine versus placebo. The TCR sequence derives from a person aged 18-60 years who received the Ad26.COV2.S COVID-19 vaccine or a placebo. This chain links TRBV7-2 with TRBJ2-7; tentative D call: TRBD1 (6 bases). CDR3 sequence reads: CASSPTGLSYEQYF. CDR3 sequence (DNA): TGTGCCAGCAGTCCAACAGGGTTGTCCTACGAGCAGTACTTC. The full variable domain, in which reference TRBV7-2 and TRBJ2-7 provide the parts outside the CDR3, is GAGVSQSPSNKVTEKGKDVELRCDPISGHTALYWYRQSLGQGLEFLIYFQGNSAPDKSGLPSDRFSAERTGGSVSTLTIQRTQQEDSAVYLCASSPTGLSYEQYFGPGTRLTVT.